This note documents a single T cell receptor beta chain sequence. Its antigen is as yet unknown. This CDR3 is built from 13 residues. Germline assignment: CDR1 SGHVS and CDR2 FNYEAQ. Trimming left V 3 bases short and J 0 bases short, with 4 bases between. The data were taken from a study of OX40 agonist ivuxolimab in advanced cancers. Study-level results: Patients with a partial response at 0.1-3.0 mg/kg had among the lowest clonal expansion. Antigen targets of the expanded peripheral T cells went undetermined. At doses 0.1 to 3.0 mg/kg, CD4+ and CD8+ clones expanded.

Clones were sequenced by immunoSEQ multiplex PCR, and TCRdb holds only the in-frame ones, with some missing. The sample gives 15,000 to 25,000 clones, around 80% of which show up once; 40% to 65% is in the top ten. Patients with autoimmune history or systemic immunosuppression were excluded. The chain employs TRBV7-6 and TRBJ2-3; unclear D gene. The TCR comes from an adult with an advanced solid tumor such as melanoma, head and neck, liver or kidney cancer. Source: CD4+ or CD8+ T cells sorted from blood, taken in a trial of the OX40 agonist ivuxolimab. CDR3 coding DNA: TGTGCCAGCAGCTTCATTAGCACAGATACGCAGTATTTT. This codes for CASSFISTDTQYF.